Below, one TCR beta chain is given with its context. The antigen is unknown. The sample belongs to a study of shared clonotypes between healthy human individuals. Germline lookup yields CDR1 SGHRS and CDR2 YFSETQ. There are 13 residues in the CDR3. V was pared by 3 bases and J by 6 bases, with 10 bases between. Produced via immunoSEQ multiplex PCR; TCRdb's table is partial and in-frame only. The sample has around 980,000 clones, about four fifths seen once. Overall study results and limits: Large sequencing depth failed to make sorted-subset sequencing complete, rarefaction showed.

Sequenced: memory CD4+ T cells from PBMCs. The subset is: CD45RA-negative fraction. The genes are TRBV5-1 and TRBJ2-1; D gene uncertain. This receptor was obtained from a man between 18 and 35 years old in good health. Some clones in this sample may be carry-over from other donors' samples. CDR3 residues: CASSWAALNEQFF. CDR3 bases: TGCGCCAGCAGCTGGGCGGCCCTCAATGAGCAGTTCTTC. The variable domain in full, completed from reference TRBV5-1 and TRBJ2-1, reads KAGVTQTPRYLIKTRGQQVTLSCSPISGHRSVSWYQQTPGQGLQFLFEYFSETQRNKGNFPGRFSGRQFSNSRSEMNVSTLELGDSALYLCASSWAALNEQFFGPGTRLTVL.